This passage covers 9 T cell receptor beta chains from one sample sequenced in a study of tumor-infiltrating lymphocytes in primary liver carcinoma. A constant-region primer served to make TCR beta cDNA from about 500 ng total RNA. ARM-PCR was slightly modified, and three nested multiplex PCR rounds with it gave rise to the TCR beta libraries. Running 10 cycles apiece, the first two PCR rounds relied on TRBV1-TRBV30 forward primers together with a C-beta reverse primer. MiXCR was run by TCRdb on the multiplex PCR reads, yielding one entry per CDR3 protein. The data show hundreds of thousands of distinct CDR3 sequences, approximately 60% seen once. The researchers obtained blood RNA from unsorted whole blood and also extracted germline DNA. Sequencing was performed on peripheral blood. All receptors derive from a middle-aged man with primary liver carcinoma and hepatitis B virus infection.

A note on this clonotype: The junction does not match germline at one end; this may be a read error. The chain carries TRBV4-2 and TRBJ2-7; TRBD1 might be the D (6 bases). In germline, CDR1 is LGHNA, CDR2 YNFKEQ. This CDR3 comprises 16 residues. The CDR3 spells CASSQEKGHPSYEQHF. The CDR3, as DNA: TGTGCCAGCAGCCAAGAAAAGGGACACCCCTCCTACGAGCAGCACTTC.

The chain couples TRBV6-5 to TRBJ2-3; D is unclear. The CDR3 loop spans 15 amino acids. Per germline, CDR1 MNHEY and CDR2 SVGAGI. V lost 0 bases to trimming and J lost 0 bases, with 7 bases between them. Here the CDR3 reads CASSYSGSSTDTQYF. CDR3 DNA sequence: TGTGCCAGCAGTTACTCCGGGTCTAGCACAGATACGCAGTATTTT.

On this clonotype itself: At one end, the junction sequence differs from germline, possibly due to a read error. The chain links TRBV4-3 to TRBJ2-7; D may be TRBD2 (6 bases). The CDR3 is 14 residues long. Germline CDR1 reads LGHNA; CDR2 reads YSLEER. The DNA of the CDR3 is TGCGCCAGCGGCCGGTACCGGGACTCCTACGAGCAATACTTC. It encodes CASGRYRDSYEQYF.

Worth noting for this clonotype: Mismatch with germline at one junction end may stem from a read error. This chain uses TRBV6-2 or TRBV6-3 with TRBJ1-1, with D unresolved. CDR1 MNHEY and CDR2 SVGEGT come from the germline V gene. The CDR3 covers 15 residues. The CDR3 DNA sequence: TGTGTCAGCAGTTTACGGAAGGAGTACAGCACTGAAACTTTCTTT. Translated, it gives CVSSLRKEYSTETFF.

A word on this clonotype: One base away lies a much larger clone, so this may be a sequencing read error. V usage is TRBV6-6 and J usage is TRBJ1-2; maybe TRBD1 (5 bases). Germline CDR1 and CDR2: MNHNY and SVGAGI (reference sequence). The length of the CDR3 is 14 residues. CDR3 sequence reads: CASCSMGGDYGDTF. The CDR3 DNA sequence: TGTGCCAGCTGCTCTATGGGAGGGGACTATGGCGACACCTTC.

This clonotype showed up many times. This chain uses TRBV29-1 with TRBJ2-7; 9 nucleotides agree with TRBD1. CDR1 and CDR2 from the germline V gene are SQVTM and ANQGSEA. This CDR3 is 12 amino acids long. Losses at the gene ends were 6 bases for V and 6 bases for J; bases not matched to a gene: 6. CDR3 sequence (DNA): TGCAGCGTCGCCGGGACAGGGTCCGAGCAGTACTTC. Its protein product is CSVAGTGSEQYF.

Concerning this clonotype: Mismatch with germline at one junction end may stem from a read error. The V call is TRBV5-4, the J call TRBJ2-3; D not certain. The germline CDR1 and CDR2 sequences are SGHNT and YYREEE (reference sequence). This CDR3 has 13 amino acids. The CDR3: CANSLTPTDTQYF. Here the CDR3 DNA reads TGTGCCAACAGCTTGACCCCCACAGATACGCAGTATTTT.

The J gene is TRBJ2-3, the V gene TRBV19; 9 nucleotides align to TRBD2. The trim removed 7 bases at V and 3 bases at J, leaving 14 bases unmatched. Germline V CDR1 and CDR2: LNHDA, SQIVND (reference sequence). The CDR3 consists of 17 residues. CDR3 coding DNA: TGTGCCAGTACTGGCTCTAGCGGGAAAGGGAGAACAGATACGCAGTATTTT. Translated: CASTGSSGKGRTDTQYF.

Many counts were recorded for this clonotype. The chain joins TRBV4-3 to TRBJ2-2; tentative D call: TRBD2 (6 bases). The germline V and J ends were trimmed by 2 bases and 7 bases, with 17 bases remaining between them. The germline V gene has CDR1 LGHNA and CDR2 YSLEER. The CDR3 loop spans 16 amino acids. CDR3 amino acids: CASSQFPGLEVGELFF. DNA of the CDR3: TGCGCCAGCAGCCAATTTCCGGGACTCGAGGTCGGGGAGCTGTTTTTT.